This TCR beta chain came from a study of T cells expressing NK-cell markers. The overall study: The TCR beta repertoires were obtained from sorted CD3+CD56+NKG2C+, CD3+CD56+NKG2C- and CD3+CD56-NKG2C+ T cells. Seven HCMV-seropositive donors and one seronegative donor made up the eight sequenced donors.

As to this clonotype: Its matching antigen is unknown.

With the 5' RACE reads reprocessed, TCRdb shows one record per CDR3 protein and no DNA. The sample table includes 150,000 or so distinct CDR3 sequences. CDR1 is LGHDT and CDR2 is YNNKEL in the germline V gene (reference sequence). The CDR3 loop spans 13 amino acids. General study findings and limits: One observes that, in a few donors, these clonotypes were also the leading ones within the CD3+CD56-NKG2C+ fraction. More than 5 of the donors carried dominant NKG2C+ clonotypes that took up roughly 1.0-7.0% of their CD8+ T cells.

The rearrangement links TRBV3-1 to TRBJ2-1; absent DNA, TCRdb's TRBD2 call cannot be checked. This receptor was obtained from a woman in her fifties or sixties in good health. The specimen was blood T cells: a sorted CD56 or NKG2C T cell subset, CD4+ or CD8+ T cells, or bulk PBMC T cells (not recorded which). The CDR3 protein is CASSLAAGNEQFF.